A selection of T cell receptor beta chains follows, all from one sample in a study of T cells in Graves' hyperthyroidism and ophthalmopathy. TCRdb re-analysed the multiplex PCR reads in MiXCR, keeping a single row per CDR3 protein. The table has approximately 590,000 distinct CDR3 sequences, more than 15% seen once. Sequenced material: blood. The receptors derive from a woman aged 30 to 39 with Graves' hyperthyroidism. CDR3s include the opening cysteine and the closing phenylalanine or tryptophan. Fields, in order: clone size, J gene, V gene, D gene, CDR3 protein, CDR3 DNA. A D gene is named only where the DNA matches it firmly. Size tells how often a clone was seen (once, few, many) or the class of an expanded clone, and some rows leave it out.

size: many
J: TRBJ2-7
V: TRBV20-1
D: TRBD2
CDR3: CSATTSGRYEQYF
DNA: TGCAGTGCTACGACTAGCGGGAGGTACGAGCAGTACTTC

size: -
J: TRBJ1-1
V: TRBV4-2
D: -
CDR3: CASSHQGGVGTNTEAFF
DNA: TGTGCCAGCAGCCACCAAGGGGGGGTAGGGACAAACACTGAAGCTTTCTTT

size: few
J: TRBJ1-2
V: TRBV2
D: -
CDR3: CASSEGGQVYGYTF
DNA: TGTGCCAGCAGTGAAGGGGGTCAGGTCTATGGCTACACCTTC

size: many
J: TRBJ2-1
V: TRBV11-2
D: TRBD2
CDR3: CASSTGLAGVEQFF
DNA: TGTGCCAGCAGCACCGGACTAGCGGGAGTTGAGCAGTTCTTC

size: few
J: TRBJ1-2
V: TRBV4-1
D: -
CDR3: CASSQESQTAGYGYTF
DNA: TGCGCCAGCAGCCAAGAGTCCCAGACTGCGGGCTATGGCTACACCTTC

size: -
J: TRBJ1-6
V: TRBV30
D: TRBD1
CDR3: CAWSTGQVNSPLHF
DNA: TGTGCCTGGAGTACCGGACAGGTCAATTCACCCCTCCACTTT

size: -
J: TRBJ2-1
V: TRBV5-1
D: TRBD2
CDR3: CASSSTSGGAHEQFF
DNA: TGCGCCAGCAGCTCGACTAGCGGGGGGGCCCATGAGCAGTTCTTC

size: many
J: TRBJ2-7
V: TRBV18
D: -
CDR3: CASSRTTDRTYEQYF
DNA: TGTGCCAGCTCACGAACGACGGACCGCACCTACGAGCAGTACTTC

size: -
J: TRBJ2-3
V: TRBV7-9
D: TRBD2
CDR3: CASSYAGRLAGDTDTQYF
DNA: TGTGCCAGCAGTTACGCGGGGAGACTAGCGGGAGACACAGATACGCAGTATTTT

size: many
J: TRBJ2-7
V: TRBV20-1
D: -
CDR3: CSAIAAARSSYEQYF
DNA: TGCAGTGCCATAGCAGCGGCTAGAAGTTCCTACGAGCAGTACTTC

size: -
J: TRBJ2-3
V: TRBV30
D: -
CDR3: CAWRASPTRRTDTQYF
DNA: TGTGCCTGGAGAGCCAGCCCCACGAGACGGACAGATACGCAGTATTTT

size: few
J: TRBJ2-1
V: TRBV10-2
D: -
CDR3: CASSEEPGRTYNEQFF
DNA: TGCGCCAGCAGTGAAGAACCGGGACGGACCTACAATGAGCAGTTCTTC

size: many
J: TRBJ2-6
V: TRBV20-1
D: -
CDR3: CSALEGSGANVLTF
DNA: TGCAGTGCCTTAGAGGGGTCTGGGGCCAACGTCCTGACTTTC

size: many
J: TRBJ2-1
V: TRBV7-6
D: TRBD2
CDR3: CASSLVLAGGPGEQFF
DNA: TGTGCCAGCAGCTTAGTACTAGCGGGAGGCCCTGGTGAGCAGTTCTTC

size: -
J: TRBJ2-7
V: TRBV30
D: -
CDR3: CAWSRGTTYEQYF
DNA: TGTGCCTGGAGTCGCGGGACCACCTACGAGCAGTACTTC

size: many
J: TRBJ2-1
V: TRBV5-5
D: TRBD2
CDR3: CASSGGGGSGEQQFF
DNA: TGTGCCAGCAGCGGGGGCGGTGGTAGCGGGGAACAGCAGTTCTTC

size: -
J: TRBJ2-7
V: TRBV20-1
D: TRBD1
CDR3: CSARTGQYEQYF
DNA: TGCAGTGCTAGGACAGGGCAATACGAGCAGTACTTC

size: few
J: TRBJ2-2
V: TRBV10-3
D: -
CDR3: CAISAKAERDTGYTGELFF
DNA: TGTGCCATCAGTGCGAAGGCCGAGCGAGATACTGGGTACACCGGGGAGCTGTTTTTT

size: few
J: TRBJ1-3
V: TRBV20-1
D: -
CDR3: CSARVPGGNTIYF
DNA: TGCAGTGCTAGAGTCCCAGGAGGAAACACCATATATTTT

size: few
J: TRBJ1-3
V: TRBV7-9
D: TRBD1
CDR3: CASSSPVTWTGENLQTGNTIYF
DNA: TGTGCCAGCAGCTCACCTGTGACCTGGACAGGGGAAAACCTTCAAACTGGAAACACCATATATTTT

size: many
J: TRBJ1-1
V: TRBV2
D: TRBD1
CDR3: CASIPEQGLNTEAFF
DNA: TGTGCCAGTATACCCGAACAGGGGCTAAACACTGAAGCTTTCTTT

size: many
J: TRBJ2-7
V: TRBV29-1
D: TRBD2
CDR3: CSVLAGGPRTKIPYEQYF
DNA: TGCAGCGTTCTAGCGGGAGGGCCTCGGACCAAAATACCCTACGAGCAGTACTTC

size: few
J: TRBJ2-1
V: TRBV6-5
D: TRBD1
CDR3: CASSYLTGVVGDNEQFF
DNA: TGTGCCAGCAGTTACCTTACAGGGGTAGTAGGGGACAATGAGCAGTTCTTC

size: -
J: TRBJ2-2
V: TRBV7-6
D: -
CDR3: CASSPPRGRHTGELFF
DNA: TGTGCCAGCAGCCCCCCTCGGGGGAGGCACACCGGGGAGCTGTTTTTT

size: -
J: TRBJ2-1
V: TRBV19
D: -
CDR3: CASSIDGNYNEQFF
DNA: TGTGCCAGTAGTATAGACGGAAACTACAATGAGCAGTTCTTC

size: -
J: TRBJ2-7
V: TRBV2
D: -
CDR3: CASTSRGTYEQYF
DNA: TGTGCCAGCACTTCGAGGGGGACCTACGAGCAGTACTTC

size: many
J: TRBJ2-7
V: TRBV3-1
D: TRBD2
CDR3: CASSQGSGRAYEQYF
DNA: TGTGCCAGCAGCCAAGGGTCTGGGAGGGCCTACGAGCAGTACTTC

size: few
J: TRBJ2-3
V: TRBV29-1
D: -
CDR3: CSVRGSGPADTQYF
DNA: TGCAGCGTTCGGGGTAGCGGCCCTGCGGATACGCAGTATTTT

size: -
J: TRBJ1-1
V: TRBV28
D: -
CDR3: CASITNTEAFF
DNA: TGTGCCAGCATAACGAACACTGAAGCTTTCTTT

size: few
J: TRBJ2-1
V: TRBV20-1
D: -
CDR3: CSANQQGFKNEQFF
DNA: TGCAGTGCTAACCAACAAGGGTTTAAAAATGAGCAGTTCTTC

size: -
J: TRBJ1-5
V: TRBV19
D: -
CDR3: CASSKEGEQPQHF
DNA: TGTGCCAGTAGTAAGGAAGGGGAGCAGCCCCAGCATTTT

size: few
J: TRBJ2-7
V: TRBV12-3/TRBV12-4
D: -
CDR3: CATSLSLGGLISYNEQYF
DNA: TGTGCCACCAGCCTAAGCCTCGGGGGCTTGATCTCCTACAATGAGCAGTACTTC

size: many
J: TRBJ2-7
V: TRBV7-9
D: -
CDR3: CASSSPMSGHSEQYF
DNA: TGTGCCAGCAGCTCTCCGATGAGCGGCCACTCCGAGCAGTACTTC

size: many
J: TRBJ2-7
V: TRBV5-5
D: -
CDR3: CASSSVDTNEQYF
DNA: TGTGCCAGCAGCTCCGTTGATACAAACGAGCAGTACTTC

size: few
J: TRBJ1-1
V: TRBV4-3
D: -
CDR3: CASSQSRVNTEAFF
DNA: TGCGCCAGCAGCCAATCACGGGTGAACACTGAAGCTTTCTTT

size: many
J: TRBJ2-1
V: TRBV2
D: -
CDR3: CASTYWSYNEQFF
DNA: TGTGCCAGCACCTATTGGTCCTACAATGAGCAGTTCTTC

size: many
J: TRBJ2-7
V: TRBV3-1
D: -
CDR3: CASSPVSGGYEQYF
DNA: TGTGCCAGCAGCCCGGTTTCAGGGGGGTACGAGCAGTACTTC

size: many
J: TRBJ2-5
V: TRBV10-3
D: TRBD2
CDR3: CAISDLAGDLETQYF
DNA: TGTGCCATCAGTGACCTAGCGGGAGATTTAGAGACCCAGTACTTC

size: few
J: TRBJ2-1
V: TRBV29-1
D: TRBD1
CDR3: CSVEDPGQGLPFNTIF
DNA: TGCAGCGTTGAAGATCCGGGACAGGGGCTTCCCTTTAATACGATCTTC

size: many
J: TRBJ2-7
V: TRBV6-1
D: -
CDR3: CASIPLQGPGIVQYF
DNA: TGTGCCAGCATCCCCCTCCAGGGGCCAGGGATAGTGCAGTACTTC

size: -
J: TRBJ1-6
V: TRBV12-3/TRBV12-4
D: -
CDR3: CASSLYLRGPLFSPLHF
DNA: TGTGCCAGCAGTTTGTACCTACGGGGCCCTCTCTTTTCACCCCTCCACTTT

size: many
J: TRBJ2-3
V: TRBV7-8
D: -
CDR3: CASTTQQGIPRTDTQYF
DNA: TGTGCCAGCACCACTCAACAGGGAATCCCTCGGACAGATACGCAGTATTTT

size: -
J: TRBJ2-1
V: TRBV7-2
D: TRBD2
CDR3: CASSLSTSGGYEQFF
DNA: TGTGCCAGCAGCTTATCCACTAGCGGGGGCTATGAGCAGTTCTTC

size: many
J: TRBJ2-1
V: TRBV13
D: TRBD2
CDR3: CASSLTGTSGYNEQFF
DNA: TGTGCCAGCAGCTTAACCGGGACTAGCGGGTACAATGAGCAGTTCTTC

size: many
J: TRBJ2-1
V: TRBV6-1
D: -
CDR3: CASNPGSSYNEQFF
DNA: TGTGCCAGCAATCCCGGGAGCTCCTACAATGAGCAGTTCTTC

size: few
J: TRBJ1-2
V: TRBV19
D: TRBD1
CDR3: CASSIGDRGYGYTF
DNA: TGTGCCAGTAGTATAGGGGACAGGGGTTACGGCTACACCTTC

size: many
J: TRBJ2-7
V: TRBV30
D: TRBD1
CDR3: CAWNRQGNEQYF
DNA: TGTGCCTGGAACCGACAGGGTAACGAGCAGTACTTC

size: many
J: TRBJ2-1
V: TRBV7-2
D: -
CDR3: CASSPTGANYNEQFF
DNA: TGTGCCAGCAGCCCGACAGGTGCGAACTACAATGAGCAGTTCTTC

size: few
J: TRBJ1-5
V: TRBV3-1
D: -
CDR3: CASSQGRGNQPQHF
DNA: TGTGCCAGCTCGCAAGGGCGGGGTAATCAGCCCCAGCATTTT

size: many
J: TRBJ2-5
V: TRBV7-2
D: -
CDR3: CASSVQGSRETQYF
DNA: TGTGCCAGCAGCGTCCAGGGGAGCAGGGAGACCCAGTACTTC

size: many
J: TRBJ2-7
V: TRBV7-2
D: -
CDR3: CASSSMGASEQPYEQYF
DNA: TGTGCCAGCAGTTCAATGGGAGCGTCAGAACAACCCTACGAGCAGTACTTC

size: -
J: TRBJ2-7
V: TRBV6-1
D: TRBD2
CDR3: CASSSSGRSLGEQYF
DNA: TGTGCCAGCAGTTCCTCCGGGAGGTCCTTGGGGGAGCAGTACTTC

size: many
J: TRBJ2-1
V: TRBV2
D: TRBD2
CDR3: CASSEWTSGTREQFF
DNA: TGTGCCAGCAGTGAGTGGACTAGCGGGACCCGTGAGCAGTTCTTC

size: few
J: TRBJ1-2
V: TRBV19
D: TRBD1
CDR3: CASSTGTGTNYGYTF
DNA: TGTGCCAGTAGTACTGGGACAGGGACTAACTATGGCTACACCTTC

size: many
J: TRBJ2-7
V: TRBV2
D: -
CDR3: CASSENSGTYEQYF
DNA: TGTGCCAGCAGTGAAAACTCAGGGACCTACGAGCAGTACTTC

size: few
J: TRBJ1-1
V: TRBV4-3
D: TRBD1
CDR3: CASSQAGTGVRAFF
DNA: TGCGCCAGCAGCCAAGCGGGGACAGGGGTTAGAGCTTTCTTT

size: many
J: TRBJ2-4
V: TRBV7-2
D: -
CDR3: CASSGRDKFGNIQYF
DNA: TGTGCCAGCAGCGGCCGGGACAAGTTCGGAAACATTCAGTACTTC

size: many
J: TRBJ2-1
V: TRBV27
D: TRBD2
CDR3: CASSQRGLAKYNEQFF
DNA: TGTGCCAGCAGTCAGCGGGGCCTAGCGAAATACAATGAGCAGTTCTTC

size: many
J: TRBJ2-3
V: TRBV5-1
D: -
CDR3: CASSLVVAADTQYF
DNA: TGCGCCAGCAGCTTGGTCGTAGCCGCAGATACGCAGTATTTT